A single TCR beta chain is shown here with its context. Its antigen is currently not known. No quality values exist for individual bases; no much larger clone is one base distant. The data are from a study of blood T cell repertoires in COVID-19 (dated by TCRdb to about 2020). Study-wide context: Samples from collaborators originated in the United States, Italy and Spain and spanned both the acute and convalescent phases of COVID-19. The material from the prospective study consisted of cDNA or gDNA derived from T cells, B-cell-depleted T cells, or PBMCs. Subjects who had been exposed to COVID-19, were actively infected with it, or had recovered from it provided the deeply sampled blood TCRbeta repertoires that made up the dataset. The repertoires were made available in a free public database intended to serve as a resource for research on the immune response to SARS-CoV-2. The samples were drawn from the first 160 participants of the ongoing ImmuneRACE study and from 1,254 subjects provided by 6 global collaborators. The sample metadata nearly always contained a de-identified subject ID, COVID-19 status, age in years and sex. HLA class I and class II types, where available, came from metadata supplied by the sample provider rather than from assay-based typing. What the research found in general, with its limitations: How much clinical and demographic metadata was included differed by source and by participant, and the metadata was provided uncurated.

The cysteine opens and the phenylalanine closes a CDR3 of 16 amino acids. The entry retains the CDR3 DNA only, 48 bases that are in frame from base 1. The germline V gene (reference sequence) sets CDR1 to LNHNV and CDR2 to YYDKDF. Trimming removed 1 base from V and 0 bases from J, leaving 13 bases between the germline ends. The collaborating institutions used their own protocols to collect whole blood in K2EDTA tubes. For TCRbeta analysis, collaborators shipped samples in one of three forms: frozen whole blood, isolated PBMCs, or DNA extracted from either of those sample types. TCRbeta CDR3 regions were amplified from genomic DNA using the immunoSEQ Assay, a bias-controlled multiplex PCR. The paper's processing steps were these. The number of nucleated cells in each sample was estimated from the amplification of reference gene primers within the assay. To quantify the absolute abundance of each unique TCRbeta CDR3 rearrangement, sequence reads were collapsed and filtered. For each sample, productive Simpson clonality was calculated as the square root of Simpson's diversity index across productive rearrangements. The clones in this table, taken by TCRdb from immuneACCESS, are in-frame only. Not every clone is retained; where verified, under half of the shortfall comes from an unresolved V gene, and the cause of the rest is unknown. V, J and clone size are those of that table, while D and trimming were read from the DNA. The sample yields around 130,000 clones; roughly three quarters were counted once. The ten largest clonotypes hold 6.5% to 9% of the sample.

Sequencing was done on a sample of peripheral blood. The chain is assembled from TRBV15 and TRBJ2-7; the D region possibly corresponds to TRBD2 (6 bases align). The sequence was obtained from a human donor in a cohort sampled during active COVID-19. The bases are TGTGCCACCAGCAGAGGGGGCGGAGGGAACTCCTACGAGCAGTACTTC. This encodes CATSRGGGGNSYEQYF.